One and the same sample provided the 27 T cell receptor beta chains below, sequenced in a study of human T cells and chemical hapten exposure. TCRdb used MiXCR to reprocess the RACE reads, holding one entry per CDR3 protein. The repertoire holds more than 90,000 distinct CDR3 sequences, with around 10% as singletons. The time point here: patch test 2, 6 weeks after DPC sensitization. Treatment: therapeutic diphenylcyclopropenone sensitization with weekly scalp DPC. The source was whole blood, collected in connection with sensitization to the hapten diphenylcyclopropenone (DPC). Receptor source: a woman in her 40s with alopecia areata. Some clones in this sample may be carry-over from other donors' samples.

This clonotype appeared many times. The chain is built from TRBV7-8 and TRBJ2-5; 7 nucleotides match TRBD2. The CDR3 extends over 16 amino acids. Per germline, CDR1 SGHVS and CDR2 FQNEAQ. V dropped 4 bases and J dropped 2; count of bases not matched to a gene: 10. CDR3 in amino acids: CASSSYGASGQETQYF. DNA for the CDR3: TGTGCCAGCAGCTCATACGGGGCTAGCGGACAAGAGACCCAGTACTTC.

This clonotype appeared many times. The V call is TRBV6-2 or TRBV6-3, the J call TRBJ1-1; no clear D gene. CDR3 length equals 14 residues. The V end was cut by 2 bases, the J end by 3 bases, with 10 bases between. Germline V gene data show CDR1 as MNHEY and CDR2 as SVGEGT. The CDR3 sequence: CASSYKAAYTEAFF. The CDR3 coding sequence is TGTGCCAGCAGTTACAAGGCAGCCTACACTGAAGCTTTCTTT.

This clonotype was seen a handful of times. The chain uses TRBV7-2 and TRBJ2-7, with 9 bases that match TRBD2. V shed 5 bases and J 2 bases; nucleotides not matched to a gene: 7. Germline V gene lookup returns CDR1 SGHTA and CDR2 FQGNSA. The CDR3 has 15 residues. CDR3 amino acids: CASSPSGRMTYEQYF. The CDR3 bases are TGTGCCAGCAGCCCGAGCGGGAGGATGACCTACGAGCAGTACTTC.

This clonotype appeared a few times. The chain uses TRBV12-3 or TRBV12-4 and TRBJ1-1; D gene uncertain. Trimming took 6 bases from V and 1 from J, leaving 3 bases between them. The CDR3 is 11 amino acids. The CDR3 is CASRPNTEAFF. For the CDR3, the DNA is TGTGCCAGCAGGCCGAACACTGAAGCTTTCTTT.

The chain couples TRBV7-3 to TRBJ2-3; D ambiguous. This CDR3 is built from 16 residues. V lost 1 base, J lost 1 base, and 12 bases lay in between. Per the germline V gene, CDR1 is SGHTA and CDR2 is FQGTGA. The CDR3 sequence is CASSLIGPSGTDTQYF. As DNA, the CDR3 is TGTGCCAGCAGCTTAATAGGGCCGTCGGGCACAGATACGCAGTATTTT.

This rearrangement joins TRBV20-1 to TRBJ1-5; D unclear. There are 14 residues in the CDR3. Trimming took off 0 bases at V and 1 base at J, with 7 bases between the two ends. Germline V gene sequence: CDR1 DFQATT, CDR2 SNEGSKA (reference sequence). The CDR3 protein is CSARDGGSNQPQHF. Written as DNA, the CDR3 is TGCAGTGCTAGAGATGGCGGCAGCAATCAGCCCCAGCATTTT.

The chain employs TRBV30 and TRBJ1-2; tentatively, D is TRBD1 (5 bases). The CDR3 consists of 14 residues. CDR1 and CDR2 from the germline V gene are GTSNPN and SVGIG (reference sequence). Trimming took 5 bases from V and 1 from J, leaving 14 bases between them. The CDR3 DNA reads TGTGCCTGGGCCACCCTGGGGGGTAACTATGGCTACACCTTC. Its protein is CAWATLGGNYGYTF.

This clonotype appeared a few times. This chain joins TRBV11-2 and TRBJ2-5; 12 positions agree with TRBD2. This CDR3 comprises 15 residues. In germline, CDR1 is SGHAT, CDR2 FQNNGV. Losses at the gene ends were 3 bases for V and 5 bases for J; bases not matched to a gene: 4. CDR3: CASSFASGRGETQYF. DNA of the CDR3: TGTGCCAGCAGCTTCGCTAGCGGGAGGGGGGAGACCCAGTACTTC.

The chain recombines TRBV20-1 with TRBJ2-3; 10 bases align to TRBD2. The trim removed 7 bases at V and 0 bases at J, leaving 1 base unmatched. From germline, CDR1 is DFQATT and CDR2 SNEGSKA (reference sequence). This CDR3 contains 13 residues. The CDR3 coding sequence is TGCAGTGTTAGCGGGGGGAGCACAGATACGCAGTATTTT. Encoded protein: CSVSGGSTDTQYF.

The rearrangement joins TRBV5-5 to TRBJ1-2; no clear D. The CDR3 is 14 residues long. The germline CDR1 and CDR2 sequences are SGHKS and YYEKEE (reference sequence). Trimming pared 6 bases from V and 3 bases from J, leaving 15 bases between. This CDR3 reads CASTSGPWDYGYTF. The CDR3 DNA reads as TGTGCCAGCACCTCCGGCCCTTGGGACTATGGCTACACCTTC.

This clonotype was seen at least ten times. This chain connects TRBV5-1 to TRBJ2-3; perhaps TRBD2 as D (6 bases). Germline-derived CDR1 and CDR2 are SGHRS and YFSETQ. V dropped 4 bases and J dropped 2 bases, with 11 bases sitting between them. CDR3 length: 14 amino acids. The CDR3: CASSGGVPTDTQYF. CDR3 DNA sequence: TGCGCCAGCAGCGGCGGGGTACCCACAGATACGCAGTATTTT.

The table lists this clonotype with many counts. The genes are TRBV29-1 and TRBJ2-1; D uncertain. The CDR3 consists of 12 residues. Trimming took 8 bases from V and 4 from J, leaving 12 bases between them. From germline, CDR1 is SQVTM and CDR2 ANQGSEA. CDR3 bases: TGCAGCATCCTTGGGGTTTACAATGAGCAGTTCTTC. Translation gives CSILGVYNEQFF.

The CDR3 loop is CASSLWAPGSYLMNTEAFF. In DNA, the CDR3 is TGTGCCAGCAGTTTATGGGCCCCAGGATCCTATCTTATGAACACTGAAGCTTTCTTT. The chain is built from TRBV27 and TRBJ1-1; D unclear. The CDR3 has 19 amino acids. The V and J ends lost 1 base and 0 bases respectively, with 21 bases between them. Germline values: CDR1 MNHEY, CDR2 SMNVEV (reference sequence).

This clonotype was detected ten times or more. The genes are TRBV7-9 and TRBJ2-1; D gene unclear. There are 11 residues in the CDR3. Trimming took off 8 bases at V and 8 bases at J, with 10 bases between the two ends. Germline loops: CDR1 SEHNR, CDR2 FQNEAQ (reference sequence). DNA for the CDR3: TGTGCCAGCCGGTCCGGAGATGAGCAGTTCTTC. It yields the protein CASRSGDEQFF.

This chain joins TRBV18 and TRBJ1-2; D may be TRBD1 (5 bases). The CDR3 runs 13 residues. Germline lookup yields CDR1 KGHSH and CDR2 LQKENI. V lost 4 bases and J 6 bases, leaving 12 bases between the germline ends. CDR3 sequence reads: CASSRAGGDGYTF. CDR3 DNA: TGTGCCAGCTCACGCGCTGGGGGGGATGGCTACACCTTC. The full variable domain, with the rest looked up from reference TRBV18 and TRBJ1-2, is NAGVMQNPRHLVRRRGQEARLRCSPMKGHSHVYWYRQLPEEGLKFMVYLQKENIIDESGMPKERFSAEFPKEGPSILRIQQVVRGDSAAYFCASSRAGGDGYTFGSGTRLTVV.

This clonotype was counted at least ten times. This chain links TRBV7-2 with TRBJ2-5; TRBD1 matches 9 bases. Germline assignment: CDR1 SGHTA and CDR2 FQGNSA. The CDR3 covers 14 residues. Trimming cost V 5 bases and J 5 bases; bases outside gene matches: 6. The CDR3 loop is CASSPGQGRETQYF. DNA for the CDR3: TGTGCCAGCAGCCCCGGACAGGGGAGGGAGACCCAGTACTTC.

The chain uses TRBV7-9 and TRBJ1-1, with D possibly TRBD1 on 6 matching bases. The CDR3 is made up of 13 amino acids. Germline V CDR1 and CDR2: SEHNR, FQNEAQ (reference sequence). Trimming cost V 0 bases and J 6 bases, with 8 bases left between them. CDR3 protein: CASSLAEGAEAFF. CDR3 nucleotides: TGTGCCAGCAGCTTAGCGGAGGGGGCTGAAGCTTTCTTT.

At least ten counts were recorded for this clonotype. The chain has TRBV18 and TRBJ1-4, with TRBD1 as a possible D gene (6 bases). There are 14 residues in the CDR3. Germline CDR1 KGHSH, CDR2 LQKENI. V gave up 6 bases and J gave up 8 bases, with 16 bases separating them. The CDR3 loop reads CASSPGGGREKLFF. In nucleotides, the CDR3 is TGTGCCAGCTCCCCAGGTGGGGGGCGCGAAAAACTGTTTTTT. Supplemented by reference TRBV18 and TRBJ1-4, the full variable domain reads NAGVMQNPRHLVRRRGQEARLRCSPMKGHSHVYWYRQLPEEGLKFMVYLQKENIIDESGMPKERFSAEFPKEGPSILRIQQVVRGDSAAYFCASSPGGGREKLFFGSGTQLSVL.

The rearrangement links TRBV2 to TRBJ2-1, with TRBD2 matching 10 bases. Germline lookup yields CDR1 SNHLY and CDR2 FYNNEI. V lost 6 bases and J lost 10; bases outside the gene matches: 12. The CDR3 sequence is 15 residues long. This chain's CDR3 is CASSLLAGLWGEQFF. CDR3 DNA sequence: TGTGCCAGCAGCTTACTAGCGGGGCTGTGGGGCGAGCAGTTCTTC.

The chain is built from TRBV12-3 or TRBV12-4 and TRBJ2-3; 7 positions match TRBD2. After removal of 0 bases from V and 3 bases from J, the junction contained 6 bases not matched to a gene. The CDR3 sequence is 16 residues long. CDR3 nucleotide sequence: TGTGCCAGCAGTTTAGCGGAGGGGAGGGTGACAGATACGCAGTATTTT. Amino acid sequence: CASSLAEGRVTDTQYF.

This clonotype was counted many times. The chain combines TRBV20-1 with TRBJ1-1; D is uncertain. This CDR3 region has 12 residues. V dropped 1 base and J dropped 1 base, with 4 bases sitting between them. CDR1 is DFQATT and CDR2 is SNEGSKA in the germline V gene (reference sequence). The CDR3 bases are TGCAGTGCTAGAGGGGGGAACACTGAAGCTTTCTTT. This sequence encodes CSARGGNTEAFF.

The CDR3 sequence is CASHRPGGEQGRSGTDTQYF. The CDR3 DNA sequence: TGTGCCAGCCATCGACCCGGTGGTGAACAGGGGCGTTCTGGCACAGATACGCAGTATTTT. The chain employs TRBV6-6 and TRBJ2-3; 7 bases align to TRBD1. This CDR3 region has 20 residues. After removal of 8 bases from V and 1 base from J, the junction contained 24 bases not matched to a gene. Germline assignment: CDR1 MNHNY and CDR2 SVGAGI (reference sequence).

This chain joins TRBV12-3 or TRBV12-4 and TRBJ2-4, with D possibly being TRBD1 (7 bases). The V end was cut by 4 bases, the J end by 3 bases, with 13 bases between. The CDR3 spans 15 residues. As DNA, the CDR3 is TGTGCCAGCAGTTCTCGACAGGGAGGCAAAAACATTCAGTACTTC. Residues: CASSSRQGGKNIQYF.

This clonotype has more than one count but fewer than ten. V usage is TRBV9 and J usage is TRBJ2-3; D is unresolved. The germline V gene encodes CDR1 SGDLS and CDR2 YYNGEE. The CDR3 covers 12 residues. Between the trimmed V and J ends, which lost 1 base and 6 bases, there was a span of 6 bases. The CDR3 bases are TGTGCCAGCAGCGTAAGTGGGGATACGCAGTATTTT. It translates to CASSVSGDTQYF.

The chain carries TRBV28 and TRBJ1-3, with D unclear. Trimming stripped 4 bases from V and 3 bases from J, with 16 bases between. The CDR3 is 16 residues long. Per the germline V gene, CDR1 is MDHEN and CDR2 is SYDVKM. The CDR3 nucleotides are TGTGCCAGCAGTTCCAATGGAGTGGGATTTGGAAACACCATATATTTT. It translates to CASSSNGVGFGNTIYF.

The rearrangement uses TRBV9 and TRBJ2-2, with D possibly being TRBD1 (8 bases). Germline CDR1 and CDR2: SGDLS and YYNGEE. V lost 6 bases, J lost 4 bases, and 19 bases lay in between. This CDR3 comprises 16 residues. CDR3 DNA sequence: TGTGCCAGCACCCCCAGGGGGCGGGAGACCACCGGGGAGCTGTTTTTT. It yields the protein CASTPRGRETTGELFF.

The V call is TRBV7-9, the J call TRBJ1-2; D ambiguous. Germline assignment: CDR1 SEHNR and CDR2 FQNEAQ (reference sequence). This CDR3 region has 15 residues. The V end was cut by 1 base, the J end by 4 bases, with 13 bases between. The CDR3 nucleotides read TGTGCCAGCAGCTTAGGGGAAATTCTCGGCTATGGCTACACCTTC. This sequence encodes CASSLGEILGYGYTF.